The T cell receptor beta chain under discussion was sequenced for a study of tumor-infiltrating lymphocytes in primary liver carcinoma. Whole-study context: Patients diagnosed with primary liver carcinoma received treatment through surgical resection. The cohort included men and women aged 30 to 69 years.

Looked up from germline, CDR1 is MDHEN and CDR2 is SYDVKM. V gave up 5 bases and J gave up 7 bases, with 15 bases separating them. The CDR3 extends over 13 amino acids. Germline DNA was also extracted, with blood RNA taken from unsorted whole blood. Priming with a constant-region primer yielded TCR beta cDNA from around 540 ng total RNA. ARM-PCR was slightly modified, and three nested multiplex PCR rounds with it gave rise to the TCR beta libraries. Both of the initial two PCR rounds ran for nine to ten cycles and employed TRBV1-TRBV30 forward primers alongside a C-beta reverse primer. Via MiXCR, TCRdb re-called the multiplex PCR reads, giving one row per CDR3 protein. The sample carries about 300,000 distinct CDR3 sequences, less than 75% recorded once.

Sequencing input: peripheral blood. V and J are TRBV28 and TRBJ2-7; a possible D gene is TRBD2 (6 bases). This sequence was found in a man between 40 and 49 years old with primary liver carcinoma and hepatitis B virus infection. The CDR3 DNA sequence: TGTGCCAGCAGTGCACCCGGGACTGCAGAGCAGTACTTC. Translation gives CASSAPGTAEQYF.